This TCR beta chain emerged from a study of response to subunit inactivated influenza vaccine. Germline trimming cut 4 bases from V and 3 bases from J; bases unmatched to any gene: 5. This CDR3 is 15 amino acids long. Germline V gene data show CDR1 as WSHSY and CDR2 as SAAADI. In its sample, this clonotype was seen a few times. What it binds is not known. TCRdb re-derived calls from the RT-PCR reads in MiXCR, one entry per CDR3 protein. Seen here are about 500,000 distinct CDR3 sequences, 16% observed once, and the top ten hold less than 4%. Study observations and caveats: Authors proposed each seasonal influenza vaccination draws in few new T cells.

The input for sequencing was CD4+ T cells sorted from PBMCs, taken roughly 24 months after vaccination. This sequence joins TRBV10-2 and TRBJ2-3, with 9 bases lining up with TRBD2. The receptor was derived from a man aged 45 to 75 who received an inactivated influenza vaccine. Here the CDR3 DNA reads TGCGCCAGCAGTGTTTGGACTAGCGTAACAGATACGCAGTATTTT. The encoded protein is CASSVWTSVTDTQYF.